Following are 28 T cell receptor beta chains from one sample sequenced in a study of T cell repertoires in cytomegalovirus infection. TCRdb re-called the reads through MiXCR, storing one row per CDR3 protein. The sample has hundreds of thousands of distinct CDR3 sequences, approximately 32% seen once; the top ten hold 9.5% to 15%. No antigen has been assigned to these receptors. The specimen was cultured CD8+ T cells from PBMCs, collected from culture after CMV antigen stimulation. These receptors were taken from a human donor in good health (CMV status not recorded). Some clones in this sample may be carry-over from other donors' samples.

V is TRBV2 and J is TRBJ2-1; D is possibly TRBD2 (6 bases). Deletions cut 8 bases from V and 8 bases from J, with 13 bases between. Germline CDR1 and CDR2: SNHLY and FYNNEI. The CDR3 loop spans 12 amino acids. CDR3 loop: CASPVGGDEQFF. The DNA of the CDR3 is TGTGCCAGCCCAGTGGGCGGGGATGAGCAGTTCTTC.

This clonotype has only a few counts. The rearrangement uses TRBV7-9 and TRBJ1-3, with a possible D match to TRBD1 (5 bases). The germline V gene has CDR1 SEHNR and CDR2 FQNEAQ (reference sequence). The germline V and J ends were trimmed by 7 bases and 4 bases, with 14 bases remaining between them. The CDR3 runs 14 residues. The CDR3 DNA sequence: TGTGCCAGCATCCAGGGTGGGACGGGAAACACCATATATTTT. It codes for CASIQGGTGNTIYF.

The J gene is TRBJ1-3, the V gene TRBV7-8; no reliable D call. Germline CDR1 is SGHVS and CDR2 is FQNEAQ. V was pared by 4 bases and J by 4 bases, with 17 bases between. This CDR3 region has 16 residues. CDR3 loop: CASSSREVPLGNTIYF. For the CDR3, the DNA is TGTGCCAGCAGCTCACGGGAGGTCCCCCTGGGAAACACCATATATTTT. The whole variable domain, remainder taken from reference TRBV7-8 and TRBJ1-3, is GAGVSQSPRYKVAKRGQDVALRCDPISGHVSLFWYQQALGQGPEFLTYFQNEAQLDKSGLPSDRFFAERPEGSVSTLKIQRTQQEDSAVYLCASSSREVPLGNTIYFGEGSWLTVV.

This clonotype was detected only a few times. The CDR3 loop is CASSQAGTRNEKLFF. The CDR3 region has the DNA TGCGCCAGCAGCCAAGCAGGGACGAGGAATGAAAAACTGTTTTTT. V usage is TRBV4-1 and J usage is TRBJ1-4, with D possibly being TRBD1 (5 bases). This CDR3 has 15 amino acids. Trimming removed 1 base at V and 5 bases at J, with 11 bases between. The germline CDR1 and CDR2 sequences are MGHRA and YSYEKL.

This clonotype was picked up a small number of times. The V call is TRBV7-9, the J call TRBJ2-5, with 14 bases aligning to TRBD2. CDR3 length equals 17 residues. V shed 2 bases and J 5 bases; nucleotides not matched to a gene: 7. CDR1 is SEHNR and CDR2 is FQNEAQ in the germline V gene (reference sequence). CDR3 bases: TGTGCCAGCAGCTTACCGAGACTAGCGGGGGGGCCGGAGACCCAGTACTTC. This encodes CASSLPRLAGGPETQYF.

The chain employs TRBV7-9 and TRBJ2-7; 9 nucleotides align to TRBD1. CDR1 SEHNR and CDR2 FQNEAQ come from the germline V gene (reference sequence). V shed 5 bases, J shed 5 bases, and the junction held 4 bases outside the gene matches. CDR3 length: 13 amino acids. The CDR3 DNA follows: TGTGCCAGCAGCGTTGGGACAGGGAACGAGCAGTACGTC. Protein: CASSVGTGNEQYV.

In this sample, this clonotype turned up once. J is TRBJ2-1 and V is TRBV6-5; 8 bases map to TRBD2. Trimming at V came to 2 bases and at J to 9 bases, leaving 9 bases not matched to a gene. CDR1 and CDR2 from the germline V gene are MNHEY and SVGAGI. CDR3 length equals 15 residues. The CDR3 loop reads CASSYSAGGALEQFF. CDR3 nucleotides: TGTGCCAGCAGTTACAGTGCGGGGGGCGCACTTGAGCAGTTCTTC.

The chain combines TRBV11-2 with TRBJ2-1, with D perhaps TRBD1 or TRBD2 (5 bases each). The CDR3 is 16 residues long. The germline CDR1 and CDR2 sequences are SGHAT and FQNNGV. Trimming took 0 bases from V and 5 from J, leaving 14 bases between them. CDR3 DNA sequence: TGTGCCAGCAGCTTAGATAAGAGGGGAGCAAACAATGAGCAGTTCTTC. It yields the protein CASSLDKRGANNEQFF.

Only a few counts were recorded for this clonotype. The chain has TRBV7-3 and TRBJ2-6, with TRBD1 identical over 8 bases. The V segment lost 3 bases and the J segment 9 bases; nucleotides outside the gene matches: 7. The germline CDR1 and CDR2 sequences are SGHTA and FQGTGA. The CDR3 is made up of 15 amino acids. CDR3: CASSFPDREDNVLTF. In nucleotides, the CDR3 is TGTGCCAGCAGCTTTCCGGACAGGGAAGACAACGTCCTGACTTTC.

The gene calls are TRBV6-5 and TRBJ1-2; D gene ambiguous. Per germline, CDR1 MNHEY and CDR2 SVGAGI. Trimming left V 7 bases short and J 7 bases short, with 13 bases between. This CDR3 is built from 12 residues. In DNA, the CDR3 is TGTGCCAGCACTAAGGGATTTGGTGGCTACACCTTC. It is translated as CASTKGFGGYTF.

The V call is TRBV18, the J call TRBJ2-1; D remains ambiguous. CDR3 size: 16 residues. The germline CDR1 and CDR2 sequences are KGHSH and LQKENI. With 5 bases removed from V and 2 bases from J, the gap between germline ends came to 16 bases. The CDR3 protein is CASSVPGRRPYNEQFF. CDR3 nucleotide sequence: TGTGCCAGCTCAGTCCCCGGGCGCAGACCCTACAATGAGCAGTTCTTC.

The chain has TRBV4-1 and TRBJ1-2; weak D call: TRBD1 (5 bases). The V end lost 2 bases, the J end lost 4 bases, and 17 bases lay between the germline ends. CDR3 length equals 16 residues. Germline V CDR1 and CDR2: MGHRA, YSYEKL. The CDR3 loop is CASSQMGQGSGYGYTF. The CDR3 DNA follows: TGCGCCAGCAGCCAAATGGGGCAGGGATCTGGCTATGGCTACACCTTC.

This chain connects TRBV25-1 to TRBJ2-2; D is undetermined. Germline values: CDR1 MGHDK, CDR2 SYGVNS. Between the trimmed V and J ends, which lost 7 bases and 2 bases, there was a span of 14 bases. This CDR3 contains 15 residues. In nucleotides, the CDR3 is TGTGCCAGCACCCCCCCGACATCAAACACCGGGGAGCTGTTTTTT. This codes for CASTPPTSNTGELFF.

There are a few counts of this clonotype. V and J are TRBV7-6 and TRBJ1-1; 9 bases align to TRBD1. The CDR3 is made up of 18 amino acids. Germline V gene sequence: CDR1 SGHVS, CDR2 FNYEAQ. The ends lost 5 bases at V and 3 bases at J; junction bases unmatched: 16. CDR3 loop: CASSTIGQGRPGDTEAFF. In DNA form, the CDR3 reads TGTGCCAGCAGCACTATCGGACAGGGGAGGCCCGGGGACACTGAAGCTTTCTTT. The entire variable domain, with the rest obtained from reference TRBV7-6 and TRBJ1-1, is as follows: GAGVSQSPRYKVTKRGQDVALRCDPISGHVSLYWYRQALGQGPEFLTYFNYEAQQDKSGLPNDRFSAERPEGSISTLTIQRTEQRDSAMYRCASSTIGQGRPGDTEAFFGQGTRLTVV.

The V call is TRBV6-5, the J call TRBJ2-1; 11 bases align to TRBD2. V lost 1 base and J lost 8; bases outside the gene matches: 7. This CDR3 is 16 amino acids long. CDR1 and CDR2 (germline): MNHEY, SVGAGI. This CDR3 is CASSYFIAGGPDEQFF. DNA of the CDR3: TGTGCCAGCAGTTACTTTATAGCGGGGGGGCCCGATGAGCAGTTCTTC.

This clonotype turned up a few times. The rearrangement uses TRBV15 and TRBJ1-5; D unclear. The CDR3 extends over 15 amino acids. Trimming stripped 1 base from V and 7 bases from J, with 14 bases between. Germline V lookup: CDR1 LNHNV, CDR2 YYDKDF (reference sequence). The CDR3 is CATSRAELPMQPQHF. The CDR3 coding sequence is TGTGCCACCAGCAGAGCAGAACTTCCCATGCAGCCCCAGCATTTT.

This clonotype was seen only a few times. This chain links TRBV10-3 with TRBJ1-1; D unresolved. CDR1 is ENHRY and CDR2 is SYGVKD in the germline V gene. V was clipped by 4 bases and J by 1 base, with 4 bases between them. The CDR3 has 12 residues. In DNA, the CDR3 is TGTGCCATCAGTGGGGGGAACACTGAAGCTTTCTTT. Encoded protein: CAISGGNTEAFF.

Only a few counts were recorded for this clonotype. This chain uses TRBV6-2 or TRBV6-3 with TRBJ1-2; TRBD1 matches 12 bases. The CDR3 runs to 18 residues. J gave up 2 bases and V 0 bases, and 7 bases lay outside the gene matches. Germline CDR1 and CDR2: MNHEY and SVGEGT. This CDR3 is CASSYSWGQGATNYGYTF. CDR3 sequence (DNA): TGTGCCAGCAGTTACTCTTGGGGACAGGGGGCGACGAACTATGGCTACACCTTC.

The CDR3 is CASFPGQYNEQFF. The CDR3 DNA reads TGTGCCAGTTTTCCCGGACAATACAATGAGCAGTTCTTC. V is TRBV2 and J is TRBJ2-1; the D gene is possibly TRBD1 (5 bases). CDR3 length equals 13 residues. Trimming left V 9 bases short and J 4 bases short, with 13 bases between. The germline V gene encodes CDR1 SNHLY and CDR2 FYNNEI.

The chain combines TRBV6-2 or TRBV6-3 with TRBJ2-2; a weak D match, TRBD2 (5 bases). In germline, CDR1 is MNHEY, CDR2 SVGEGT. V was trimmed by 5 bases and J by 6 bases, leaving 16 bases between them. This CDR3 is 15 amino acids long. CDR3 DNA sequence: TGTGCCAGCAGTACGTACAACGAGGGTTCCGGGGAGCTGTTTTTT. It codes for CASSTYNEGSGELFF.

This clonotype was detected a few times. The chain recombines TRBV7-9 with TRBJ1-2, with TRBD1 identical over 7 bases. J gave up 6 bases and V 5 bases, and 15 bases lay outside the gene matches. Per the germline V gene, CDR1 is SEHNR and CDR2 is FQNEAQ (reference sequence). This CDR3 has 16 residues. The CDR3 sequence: CASSLRTGINSDGYTF. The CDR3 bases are TGTGCCAGCAGCCTGCGGACAGGTATCAACTCGGATGGCTACACCTTC.

CDR3 sequence: CASSQEDRTNTEAFF. The CDR3 bases are TGTGCCAGCAGCCAAGAGGACAGAACAAACACTGAAGCTTTCTTT. The V gene is TRBV4-2, the J gene TRBJ1-1; maybe TRBD1 (6 bases). V lost 0 bases and J 2 bases, leaving 10 bases between the germline ends. The CDR3 runs 15 residues. Germline loops: CDR1 LGHNA, CDR2 YNFKEQ.

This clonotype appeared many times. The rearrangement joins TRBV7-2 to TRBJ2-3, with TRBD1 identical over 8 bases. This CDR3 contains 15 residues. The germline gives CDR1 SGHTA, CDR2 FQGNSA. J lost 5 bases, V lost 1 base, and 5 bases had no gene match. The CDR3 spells CASSLEAGGRDTQYF. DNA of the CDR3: TGTGCCAGCAGCTTAGAGGCAGGGGGCCGAGATACGCAGTATTTT.

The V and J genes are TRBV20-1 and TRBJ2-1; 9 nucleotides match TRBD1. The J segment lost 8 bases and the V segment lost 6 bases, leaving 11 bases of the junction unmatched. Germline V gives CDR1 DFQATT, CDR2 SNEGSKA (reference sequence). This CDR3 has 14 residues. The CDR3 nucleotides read TGCAGTGCCCCCCCGGACAGGGGTAATGATGAGCAGTTCTTC. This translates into CSAPPDRGNDEQFF.

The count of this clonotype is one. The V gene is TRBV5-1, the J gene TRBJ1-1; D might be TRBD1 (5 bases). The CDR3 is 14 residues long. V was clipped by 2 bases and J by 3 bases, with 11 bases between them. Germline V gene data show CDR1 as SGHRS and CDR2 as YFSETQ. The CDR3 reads CASSFWGEDTEAFF. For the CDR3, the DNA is TGCGCCAGCAGCTTCTGGGGGGAAGACACTGAAGCTTTCTTT. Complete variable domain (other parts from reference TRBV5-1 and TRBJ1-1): KAGVTQTPRYLIKTRGQQVTLSCSPISGHRSVSWYQQTPGQGLQFLFEYFSETQRNKGNFPGRFSGRQFSNSRSEMNVSTLELGDSALYLCASSFWGEDTEAFFGQGTRLTVV.

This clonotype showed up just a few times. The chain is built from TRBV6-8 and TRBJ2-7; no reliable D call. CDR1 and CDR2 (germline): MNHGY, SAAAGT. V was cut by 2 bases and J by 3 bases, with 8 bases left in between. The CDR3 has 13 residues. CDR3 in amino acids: CASSYGHGYEQYF. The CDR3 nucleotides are TGTGCCAGCAGTTACGGGCACGGCTACGAGCAGTACTTC.

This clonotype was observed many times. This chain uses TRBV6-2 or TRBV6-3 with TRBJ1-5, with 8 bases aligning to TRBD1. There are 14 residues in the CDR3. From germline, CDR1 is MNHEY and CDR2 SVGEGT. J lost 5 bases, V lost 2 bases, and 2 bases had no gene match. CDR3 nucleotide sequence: TGTGCCAGCAGTTACACAGGGGGGGATCAGCCCCAGCATTTT. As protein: CASSYTGGDQPQHF.

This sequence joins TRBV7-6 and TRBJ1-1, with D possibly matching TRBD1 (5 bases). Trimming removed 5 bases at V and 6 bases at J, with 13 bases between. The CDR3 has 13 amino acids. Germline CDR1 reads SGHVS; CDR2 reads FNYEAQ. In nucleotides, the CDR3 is TGTGCCAGCAGCCCTATGGGGGGTGCTGAAGCTTTCTTT. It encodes CASSPMGGAEAFF.